The source of this TCR beta chain is a study of blood T cell repertoires in COVID-19. For the study at large: There were acute and convalescent COVID-19 samples, and they came from the United States, Italy and Spain. Sources were T cells, B-cell-depleted T cells, or PBMCs; the material itself was cDNA or gDNA.

Data came from immunoSEQ multiplex PCR; TCRdb stores just in-frame clones and leaves some out. Of tens of thousands of clones detected, 65% to 85% appear once; the ten largest clones hold around 5.3%. Trimming cost V 4 bases and J 3 bases, with 14 bases left between them. This CDR3 contains 15 residues. Germline CDR1 reads MGHRA; CDR2 reads YSYEKL. The J gene is TRBJ2-3, the V gene TRBV4-1, with TRBD1 as a possible D gene (5 bases). The source is a human donor in a cohort sampled during active COVID-19. The sequencing input was peripheral blood. The CDR3: CASSLEQGVTDTQYF. For the CDR3, the DNA is TGCGCCAGCAGCCTAGAGCAAGGGGTTACAGATACGCAGTATTTT.